This T cell receptor (beta chain) was sequenced during a study of cytomegalovirus exposure and HLA in healthy donors. General observations from the study: Later analysis identified a missense DCLRE1C variant that was linked to TCR beta V- and J-gene trimming.

There are a few counts of this clone. As yet, its antigen is unknown. The PCR ran on 60 Vbeta and 13 Jbeta primers. In the study's own analysis: The count from a later analysis was tens of millions of unique TCR beta chains, some 9.9 million of them shared. TCRdb's table, derived via immunoSEQ multiplex PCR, lists solely in-frame clones and lacks some. For V, J and clone size, that table is used; D and trimming come from the DNA. This sample yields about 86,000 clones, of which just over 70% are seen a single time; about 7.7% belongs to the top ten. This TCR derives from a man in his 60s in good health and CMV-seronegative. The sequenced sample consisted of PBMCs.

The CDR3 nucleotides read TGTGCCAGCAGCTCCACAGGGGGCTTTTACTACGAGCAGTACTTC. Protein sequence: CASSSTGGFYYEQYF. The chain carries TRBV9 and TRBJ2-7; 9 bases agree with TRBD1. CDR3 size: 15 residues. The V segment lost 4 bases and the J segment 3 bases; nucleotides outside the gene matches: 8. CDR1 is SGDLS and CDR2 is YYNGEE in the germline V gene.